The 21 T cell receptor beta chains below come from one sample, sequenced in a study of prognosis after radiotherapy for stage I lung cancer. Multiplex PCR in two rounds served to amplify TCR beta CDR3 from genomic DNA. The authors ran first-round PCR with primers specific to each TRBV and TRBJ gene. TCRdb reanalysed the multiplex PCR reads using MiXCR and keeps one entry per CDR3 protein. This table holds fewer than 15,000 distinct CDR3 sequences, roughly 50% found once. Sample: PBMCs, taken before or after stereotactic body radiation therapy (not recorded which). The receptors were sampled from a donor aged 50 or older with non-small cell lung cancer.

This clonotype is classed as medium-sized. The CDR3 DNA is TGTGCCAGCACTTTTAATTCACCCCTCCACTTT. Protein: CASTFNSPLHF. The chain couples TRBV2 to TRBJ1-6; no clear D gene. There are 11 residues in the CDR3. Germline V gives CDR1 SNHLY, CDR2 FYNNEI. V was trimmed by 7 bases and J by 6 bases, leaving 4 bases between them.

In its sample, this clonotype was seen many times. The chain combines TRBV20-1 with TRBJ2-2; 12 nucleotides match TRBD2. With 0 bases clipped from V and 5 bases from J, the junction kept 7 bases outside the gene matches. Germline CDR1 DFQATT, CDR2 SNEGSKA (reference sequence). The CDR3 consists of 17 residues. The CDR3, as DNA: TGCAGTGCTAGAGACCCGGCTAGCGGGAGGGCAACCGGGGAGCTGTTTTTT. Protein sequence: CSARDPASGRATGELFF.

This clonotype is classed as medium-sized. This chain links TRBV28 with TRBJ1-4; D gene unclear. Trimming pared 6 bases from V and 0 bases from J, leaving 11 bases between. Germline CDR1 MDHEN, CDR2 SYDVKM. The CDR3 extends over 15 amino acids. CDR3 nucleotide sequence: TGTGCCAGCAGCCCCTGGGCCGCAACTAATGAAAAACTGTTTTTT. This sequence encodes CASSPWAATNEKLFF.

This clonotype showed up many times. A much larger clonotype is one base distant, so this may be a read error. Because the CDR3 is missing its conserved closing phenylalanine or tryptophan, this is likely a read error. The rearrangement joins TRBV7-9 to TRBJ1-2; D call uncertain. The V and J ends lost 1 base and 2 bases respectively, with 2 bases between them. The CDR3 contains 12 residues. Germline CDR1 reads SEHNR; CDR2 reads FQNEAQ (reference sequence). CDR3: CASSLGNYGYTL. In nucleotides, the CDR3 is TGTGCCAGCAGCTTAGGGAACTATGGCTACACCCTC.

This clonotype is labeled medium-sized. This chain joins TRBV20-1 and TRBJ2-3; 12 bases map to TRBD2. V lost 5 bases, J lost 4 bases, and 7 bases stayed unmatched. The CDR3 extends over 15 amino acids. CDR1 is DFQATT, CDR2 SNEGSKA, per germline (reference sequence). The CDR3: CSAARLAGVPDTQYF. The CDR3 DNA sequence: TGCAGTGCTGCCCGACTAGCGGGAGTCCCAGATACGCAGTATTTT.

The chain recombines TRBV6-2 or TRBV6-3 with TRBJ2-3; 12 nucleotides match TRBD2. The germline gives CDR1 MNHEY, CDR2 SVGEGT. Trimming took 4 bases from V and 2 from J; bases not matched to a gene: 10. The CDR3 is made up of 18 amino acids. The CDR3 loop is CASSSPVSSGGVTDTQYF. The CDR3 nucleotides read TGTGCCAGCAGTTCCCCGGTGTCTAGCGGGGGGGTCACAGATACGCAGTATTTT.

The CDR3 sequence: CASSTDNLEEQYF. CDR3 nucleotide sequence: TGTGCCAGCTCAACGGACAACTTGGAAGAGCAGTACTTC. The chain recombines TRBV18 with TRBJ2-7; tentatively, D is TRBD1 (5 bases). Trimming removed 5 bases at V and 7 bases at J, with 15 bases between. CDR3 size: 13 residues. Germline assignment: CDR1 KGHSH and CDR2 LQKENI.

This clonotype was recorded at least ten times. The chain uses TRBV5-6 and TRBJ1-5; no clear D gene. Trimming left V 3 bases short and J 6 bases short, with 13 bases between. Germline assignment: CDR1 SGHDT and CDR2 YYEEEE. The CDR3 spans 14 residues. The chain's CDR3 is CASSSTSLRQPQHF. In DNA form, the CDR3 reads TGTGCCAGCAGCTCTACCAGCTTGCGTCAGCCCCAGCATTTT.

The rearrangement links TRBV19 to TRBJ1-6; 10 positions agree with TRBD1. Trimming cost V 5 bases and J 10 bases; bases outside gene matches: 5. The CDR3 covers 14 residues. CDR1 and CDR2 (germline): LNHDA, SQIVND (reference sequence). The DNA for the CDR3 is TGTGCCAGTAGTCCGACAGGGGGCACCTCACCCCTCCACTTT. As protein: CASSPTGGTSPLHF.

V is TRBV6-2 or TRBV6-3 and J is TRBJ2-1; 11 nucleotides match TRBD2. The J segment lost 9 bases and the V segment lost 6 bases, leaving 16 bases of the junction unmatched. The length of the CDR3 is 17 residues. Germline-derived CDR1 and CDR2 are MNHEY and SVGEGT. This chain's CDR3 is CASSSPSRTSGRSEQFF. DNA of the CDR3: TGTGCCAGCAGCTCTCCGTCTCGTACTAGCGGGAGAAGTGAGCAGTTCTTC.

This clonotype was found many times. The V call is TRBV6-2 or TRBV6-3, the J call TRBJ2-3, with 8 bases fitting TRBD2. Trimming removed 6 bases from V and 9 bases from J; junction bases left unmatched: 17. The CDR3 contains 16 residues. Germline loops: CDR1 MNHEY, CDR2 SVGEGT. The CDR3 DNA is TGTGCCAGCAGGCACCTCCCCTTGACTAGCGCCGGCACGCAGTATTTT. Translating gives CASRHLPLTSAGTQYF.

About this clonotype: At one end the junction does not follow the germline gene, possibly because of a read error. The chain has TRBV2 and TRBJ2-2; 10 bases are a match to TRBD1. The CDR3 is 14 residues long. Per germline, CDR1 SNHLY and CDR2 FYNNEI. The CDR3 reads CASAGTGDTGEPFF. CDR3 nucleotides: TGTGCTAGCGCCGGGACAGGGGACACCGGGGAGCCGTTTTTT.

By share of the sample, this clonotype is medium-sized. This chain uses TRBV28 with TRBJ1-1; tentatively, D is TRBD1 (5 bases). V was cut by 3 bases and J by 10 bases, with 12 bases left in between. The germline CDR1 and CDR2 sequences are MDHEN and SYDVKM. This CDR3 has 12 amino acids. CDR3 amino acids: CASSFPWGGAFF. In DNA form, the CDR3 reads TGTGCCAGCAGTTTCCCCTGGGGGGGAGCTTTCTTT.

The genes are TRBV6-1 and TRBJ2-6; possible D gene TRBD1, 5 bases. Trimming left V 6 bases short and J 12 bases short, with 12 bases between. The CDR3 is made up of 12 amino acids. CDR1 and CDR2 from the germline V gene are MNHNS and SASEGT. The CDR3 loop reads CASRENQGVLTF. The CDR3 DNA is TGTGCCAGCAGAGAAAATCAGGGCGTCCTGACTTTC.

This clonotype was recorded many times. One base away lies a much larger clone, so this may be a sequencing read error. The gene calls are TRBV19 and TRBJ2-1; D not certain. CDR3 length: 12 residues. Per germline, CDR1 LNHDA and CDR2 SQIVND (reference sequence). CDR3 amino acids: CASGKQNNKQFF. The CDR3 DNA reads TGTGCCAGTGGTAAGCAAAACAATAAGCAGTTCTTC.

This clonotype appeared many times. At one of its ends the junction is not consistent with the germline gene, which may arise from a read error. CDR3 loop: CASSIQGGNHPQHF. CDR3 coding DNA: TGTGCCAGTAGCATCCAGGGGGGGAATCATCCCCAGCATTTT. V gene TRBV19 combines with J gene TRBJ1-5; 7 nucleotides line up with TRBD1. The CDR3 has 14 amino acids. The germline gives CDR1 LNHDA, CDR2 SQIVND (reference sequence).

This clonotype came up many times. The CDR3 region has the DNA TGTGCCAGCAGCTTTCGGCCGGGAGTGGACGACTCTTACCAAGAGACCCAGTACTTC. Residues: CASSFRPGVDDSYQETQYF. The chain uses TRBV7-3 and TRBJ2-5; maybe TRBD2 (6 bases). The CDR3 has 19 residues. Germline V gives CDR1 SGHTA, CDR2 FQGTGA. With 3 bases removed from V and 0 bases from J, the gap between germline ends came to 23 bases.

With regard to this clonotype: A far bigger clonotype differs at one base, so this is likely a read error. The V and J genes are TRBV11-1 and TRBJ2-5; TRBD2 might be the D (6 bases). Near its end, the DNA agrees better with TRBJ2-1, so the J call may be wrong. In germline, CDR1 is SGHAT, CDR2 FQDESV (reference sequence). This CDR3 is built from 16 residues. CDR3 bases: TGTGCCAGCAGCTTCTTTAGGGACTCCCCGAAAAATGAGCAGTTCTTC. Translated: CASSFFRDSPKNEQFF.

This chain links TRBV6-1 with TRBJ2-3, with 10 nucleotides matching TRBD2. The CDR3 totals 14 residues. V was clipped by 5 bases and J by 4 bases; unmatched bases: 3. The germline CDR1 and CDR2 sequences are MNHNS and SASEGT. CDR3 DNA: TGTGCCAGCAGTATAGGACTAGCGGCAGATACGCAGTATTTT. Its protein is CASSIGLAADTQYF.

In its sample, this clonotype ranks as medium-sized. J is TRBJ2-1 and V is TRBV7-9; D remains unclear. CDR3 length: 14 residues. V was pared by 1 base and J by 8 bases, with 12 bases between. Germline V gives CDR1 SEHNR, CDR2 FQNEAQ (reference sequence). The CDR3 sequence: CASSLDPNGDEQFF. DNA of the CDR3: TGTGCCAGCAGCTTAGACCCGAACGGAGATGAGCAGTTCTTC.

In this sample, this clonotype turned up many times. A clone one base away is much larger, so this may be a read error. This chain joins TRBV3-1 and TRBJ2-2; TRBD2 might be the D (5 bases). The CDR3 length is 15 residues. V lost 4 bases to trimming and J lost 3 bases, with 12 bases between them. Germline CDR1 is LGHDT and CDR2 is YNNKEL (reference sequence). For the CDR3, the DNA is TGTGCCAGCAGCCGTAGCGTGTCCCACACCGGGGAGCTGTTTTTT. Amino acid sequence: CASSRSVSHTGELFF.